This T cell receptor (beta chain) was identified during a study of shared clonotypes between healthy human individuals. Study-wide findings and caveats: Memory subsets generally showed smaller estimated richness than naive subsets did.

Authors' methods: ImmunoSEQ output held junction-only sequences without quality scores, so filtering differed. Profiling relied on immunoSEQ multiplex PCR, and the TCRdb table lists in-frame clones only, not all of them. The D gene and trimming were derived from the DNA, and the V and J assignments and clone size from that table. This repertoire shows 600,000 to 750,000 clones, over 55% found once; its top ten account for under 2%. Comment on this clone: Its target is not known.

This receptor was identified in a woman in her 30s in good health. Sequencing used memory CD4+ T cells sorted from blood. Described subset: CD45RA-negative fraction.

CDR3 region: CASSSGDPYEQYF. The CDR3 DNA is TGTGCCAGCAGCAGCGGGGATCCCTACGAGCAGTACTTC. V gene TRBV28 combines with J gene TRBJ2-7; TRBD2 agrees at 7 bases. Losses at the gene ends were 6 bases for V and 2 bases for J; bases not matched to a gene: 4. The CDR3 has 13 amino acids. CDR1 is MDHEN and CDR2 is SYDVKM in the germline V gene.